This entry lists 25 T cell receptor beta chains sequenced from one sample in a study of human T cells and chemical hapten exposure. Time point of the sample: patch test 2, 6 weeks after DPC sensitization. Regarding treatment: therapeutic diphenylcyclopropenone sensitization with weekly scalp DPC. TCRdb itself ran the RACE reads through MiXCR, one entry per CDR3 protein. The repertoire holds over 40,000 distinct CDR3 sequences, 3% to 4% seen once, with about 6.9% in the top ten. Sample: whole blood, taken in connection with sensitization to the hapten diphenylcyclopropenone (DPC). These receptors were taken from a man between 35 and 55 years old with alopecia areata. Some clones in this sample may be carry-over from other donors' samples.

This clonotype has at least ten counts. The chain links TRBV11-2 to TRBJ2-3, with a tentative D call TRBD1 (6 bases). The germline gives CDR1 SGHAT, CDR2 FQNNGV. The CDR3 loop spans 12 amino acids. The V end was cut by 5 bases, the J end by 5 bases, with 8 bases between. CDR3 residues: CASSLGGDTQYF. The DNA of the CDR3 is TGTGCCAGCAGCCTAGGGGGAGATACGCAGTATTTT.

This clonotype appeared many times. J is TRBJ1-1 and V is TRBV7-2; 9 positions match TRBD1. Germline loops: CDR1 SGHTA, CDR2 FQGNSA. The CDR3 runs to 15 residues. The V and J ends lost 1 base and 6 bases, in that order; junction bases with no gene match: 6. CDR3 sequence: CASSLVGTGSSEAFF. The CDR3 nucleotides read TGTGCCAGCAGCTTAGTAGGGACAGGGAGCTCTGAAGCTTTCTTT. The full variable domain, with the rest looked up from reference TRBV7-2 and TRBJ1-1, is GAGVSQSPSNKVTEKGKDVELRCDPISGHTALYWYRQSLGQGLEFLIYFQGNSAPDKSGLPSDRFSAERTGGSVSTLTIQRTQQEDSAVYLCASSLVGTGSSEAFFGQGTRLTVV.

This clonotype was observed at least ten times. V is TRBV20-1 and J is TRBJ2-7, with 10 bases aligning to TRBD1. The CDR3 has 17 residues. Per the germline V gene, CDR1 is DFQATT and CDR2 is SNEGSKA (reference sequence). V was clipped by 0 bases and J by 4 bases; unmatched bases: 12. The CDR3 DNA is TGCAGTGCTAGAGATCCGGGGGCGGACAGGGGGGTTTACGAGCAGTACTTC. This sequence encodes CSARDPGADRGVYEQYF.

In its sample, this clonotype was seen many times. The CDR3 DNA sequence: TGCAGTATCAGGGGGCGGGAAAAACTGTTTTTT. Translating it yields CSIRGREKLFF. This chain links TRBV20-1 with TRBJ1-4, with 8 bases matching TRBD1. Germline V lookup: CDR1 DFQATT, CDR2 SNEGSKA (reference sequence). The CDR3 sequence is 11 residues long. The V and J ends lost 8 bases and 8 bases, in that order; junction bases with no gene match: 4.

This clonotype was detected many times. The chain uses TRBV20-1 and TRBJ2-3, with 13 bases fitting TRBD2. With 4 bases clipped from V and 3 bases from J, the junction kept 10 bases outside the gene matches. The CDR3 runs 17 residues. The V gene's germline CDR1 is DFQATT and CDR2 SNEGSKA (reference sequence). CDR3 sequence (DNA): TGCAGTGCTAATTCCCAATTGACTAGCGGGAGGACAGATACGCAGTATTTT. It yields the protein CSANSQLTSGRTDTQYF.

This clonotype was counted many times. The genes are TRBV19 and TRBJ2-1; D is possibly TRBD2 (6 bases). The length of the CDR3 is 17 residues. Germline V lookup: CDR1 LNHDA, CDR2 SQIVND (reference sequence). The ends were cut back, 3 bases at V and 10 bases at J, with 25 bases in the middle. The chain's CDR3 is CASSMGSWEGRRREQFF. The CDR3, as DNA: TGTGCCAGTAGTATGGGATCGTGGGAAGGGAGGAGGCGGGAGCAGTTCTTC.

This clonotype was counted many times. V is TRBV28 and J is TRBJ2-3, with D unclear. With 4 bases removed from V and 6 bases from J, the gap between germline ends came to 14 bases. There are 14 residues in the CDR3. From germline, CDR1 is MDHEN and CDR2 SYDVKM. CDR3 nucleotides: TGTGCCAGCAGTTCTGCCGGGTCCGCGGATACGCAGTATTTT. It is translated as CASSSAGSADTQYF.

At least ten counts were recorded for this clonotype. The V gene is TRBV6-5, the J gene TRBJ2-1, with D possibly TRBD2 on 5 matching bases. CDR3 length: 16 residues. Trimming took off 2 bases at V and 0 bases at J, with 11 bases between the two ends. Germline V gene lookup returns CDR1 MNHEY and CDR2 SVGAGI. As DNA, the CDR3 is TGTGCCAGCAGTTACGGGCTAGGGAGCTCCTACAATGAGCAGTTCTTC. Encoded protein: CASSYGLGSSYNEQFF.

The genes are TRBV6-5 and TRBJ2-7; D call uncertain. V was cut by 5 bases and J by 0 bases, with 11 bases left in between. Germline values: CDR1 MNHEY, CDR2 SVGAGI. The length of the CDR3 is 14 residues. CDR3 region: CASSDNPSSYEQYF. CDR3 DNA sequence: TGTGCCAGCAGTGACAACCCAAGCTCCTACGAGCAGTACTTC.

Remarks on this clonotype: Being one base from a much bigger clone, this may be a read error. The J gene is TRBJ1-6, the V gene TRBV9; D is uncertain. CDR3 length: 14 amino acids. V gave up 2 bases and J gave up 7 bases, with 10 bases separating them. CDR1 and CDR2 from the germline V gene are SGDLS and YYNGEE. CDR3 nucleotide sequence: TGTGCCAGCAGCGTCACAGTGAGAAATTCACCCCTCCACTTT. Its translation: CASSVTVRNSPLHF.

V gene TRBV5-1 combines with J gene TRBJ1-3; D call uncertain. V lost 0 bases to trimming and J lost 3 bases, with 7 bases between them. Germline CDR1 is SGHRS and CDR2 is YFSETQ. This CDR3 has 14 residues. The CDR3: CASSLGQLGNTIYF. As DNA, the CDR3 is TGCGCCAGCAGCTTGGGCCAGCTTGGAAACACCATATATTTT.

This clonotype has a count of ten or more. In DNA, the CDR3 is TGTGCCAGCAGTTACTCGAGGTGGGGGGGCAGTGGCGGGAGCACAGATACGCAGTATTTT. Protein product: CASSYSRWGGSGGSTDTQYF. The chain recombines TRBV6-5 with TRBJ2-3, with D possibly being TRBD2 (7 bases). Trimming shortened V by 0 bases and J by 0 bases, and 22 bases separated the two germline ends. Germline loops: CDR1 MNHEY, CDR2 SVGAGI. This CDR3 contains 20 residues.

This clonotype showed up many times. V gene TRBV19 combines with J gene TRBJ1-2; D possibly corresponds to TRBD1 (5 bases). Germline values: CDR1 LNHDA, CDR2 SQIVND (reference sequence). The CDR3 has 12 amino acids. V lost 5 bases and J lost 8, with 12 bases in between. CDR3 coding DNA: TGTGCCAGTAGTCCGCGGGGGTCCGGCTACACCTTC. Translated: CASSPRGSGYTF.

This clonotype was seen ten or more times. DNA for the CDR3: TGTGCCAGCAGTTTATCTCAGGGGGCCTACGAGCAGTACTTC. It yields the protein CASSLSQGAYEQYF. The chain is built from TRBV27 and TRBJ2-7, with 7 nucleotides matching TRBD1. Germline V CDR1 and CDR2: MNHEY, SMNVEV (reference sequence). CDR3 length: 14 amino acids. V lost 0 bases and J lost 2; bases outside the gene matches: 1.

At least ten counts were recorded for this clonotype. V gene TRBV7-3 combines with J gene TRBJ2-1, with 11 nucleotides matching TRBD1. Germline assignment: CDR1 SGHTA and CDR2 FQGTGA. The CDR3 totals 15 residues. Germline trimming cut 3 bases from V and 4 bases from J; bases unmatched to any gene: 2. CDR3 residues: CASSLGQGVYNEQFF. CDR3 in DNA: TGTGCCAGCAGCTTGGGACAGGGGGTTTACAATGAGCAGTTCTTC. Filled out from reference TRBV7-3 and TRBJ2-1, the complete variable domain reads GAGVSQTPSNKVTEKGKYVELRCDPISGHTALYWYRQSLGQGPEFLIYFQGTGAADDSGLPNDRFFAVRPEGSVSTLKIQRTERGDSAVYLCASSLGQGVYNEQFFGPGTRLTVL.

This clonotype appeared many times. The chain combines TRBV3-1 with TRBJ2-5; 8 bases fit TRBD1. In germline, CDR1 is LGHDT, CDR2 YNNKEL (reference sequence). With V trimmed by 4 bases and J by 10 bases, 17 bases remained unmatched. The CDR3 covers 16 residues. The CDR3 DNA follows: TGTGCCAGCAGCCCCGAAAAGGGCAGGGGGCGCCCCATCCAGTACTTC. It specifies CASSPEKGRGRPIQYF.

This clonotype turned up a few times. V is TRBV6-1 and J is TRBJ2-3, with 11 bases aligning to TRBD2. Germline trimming cut 6 bases from V and 7 bases from J; bases unmatched to any gene: 12. CDR1 and CDR2 (germline): MNHNS, SASEGT. CDR3 length: 16 amino acids. CDR3 DNA: TGTGCCAGCAGGGCCGATACTAGCGGGAGAGTCAATACGCAGTATTTT. It encodes CASRADTSGRVNTQYF.

This clonotype has ten or more counts. The CDR3 region is CASSPGHMNTEAFF. CDR3 bases: TGCGCCAGCAGCCCTGGACACATGAACACTGAAGCTTTCTTT. The chain links TRBV5-1 to TRBJ1-1; a weak D match, TRBD1 (5 bases). Germline V gene sequence: CDR1 SGHRS, CDR2 YFSETQ. The CDR3 runs to 14 residues. Trimming shortened V by 4 bases and J by 0 bases, and 10 bases separated the two germline ends.

This clonotype was counted only a few times. V usage is TRBV11-2 and J usage is TRBJ2-2; TRBD2 might be the D (6 bases). The CDR3 totals 16 residues. Trimming removed 6 bases at V and 0 bases at J, with 14 bases between. The germline gives CDR1 SGHAT, CDR2 FQNNGV. The CDR3 region is CASRWSGGANTGELFF. CDR3 nucleotide sequence: TGTGCCAGCAGATGGTCCGGAGGGGCGAACACCGGGGAGCTGTTTTTT.

This clonotype was seen ten or more times. The chain couples TRBV19 to TRBJ2-7; D is unresolved. The germline CDR1 and CDR2 sequences are LNHDA and SQIVND (reference sequence). Trimming took off 2 bases at V and 2 bases at J, with 10 bases between the two ends. CDR3 size: 14 residues. CDR3 residues: CASSIHSSAYEQYF. CDR3 nucleotide sequence: TGTGCCAGTAGTATACATAGCTCCGCCTACGAGCAGTACTTC.

This clonotype was observed many times. J is TRBJ2-7 and V is TRBV2, with 9 bases aligning to TRBD2. Germline V lookup: CDR1 SNHLY, CDR2 FYNNEI. After removal of 6 bases from V and 0 bases from J, the junction contained 3 bases not matched to a gene. The CDR3 has 14 residues. The CDR3 region has the DNA TGTGCCAGCAGCCTAGCGGGGTCCTCCTACGAGCAGTACTTC. It translates to CASSLAGSSYEQYF.

A word on this clonotype: A read error may be the cause here, since a much bigger clone is one base away. The chain carries TRBV7-8 and TRBJ2-7, with a tentative D call TRBD1 (7 bases). The CDR3 is 17 residues long. The V and J ends lost 9 bases and 2 bases respectively, with 26 bases between them. From germline, CDR1 is SGHVS and CDR2 FQNEAQ. The CDR3 reads CARSPRQGGALPYEQYF. In DNA, the CDR3 is TGTGCCAGAAGCCCCAGACAGGGCGGGGCCCTACCCTACGAGCAGTACTTC. Filled out from reference TRBV7-8 and TRBJ2-7, the complete variable domain reads GAGVSQSPRYKVAKRGQDVALRCDPISGHVSLFWYQQALGQGPEFLTYFQNEAQLDKSGLPSDRFFAERPEGSVSTLKIQRTQQEDSAVYLCARSPRQGGALPYEQYFGPGTRLTVT.

This clonotype appeared a few times. The chain carries TRBV19 and TRBJ2-5; D not resolved. Trimming took 6 bases from V and 5 from J, leaving 10 bases between them. Germline loops: CDR1 LNHDA, CDR2 SQIVND (reference sequence). The CDR3 has 12 amino acids. The CDR3 nucleotides are TGTGCCAGTAGCCAGCAGAGGGAGACCCAGTACTTC. It encodes CASSQQRETQYF.

This clonotype was picked up many times. This sequence joins TRBV2 and TRBJ2-1; TRBD2 agrees at 7 bases. The CDR3 is 12 residues long. With V trimmed by 7 bases and J by 7 bases, 4 bases remained unmatched. Germline V gene sequence: CDR1 SNHLY, CDR2 FYNNEI. The CDR3 sequence is CASILGGNEQFF. The CDR3 DNA reads as TGTGCCAGCATCCTCGGGGGGAATGAGCAGTTCTTC.

The sample holds many counts of this clonotype. The rearrangement links TRBV5-5 to TRBJ2-5, with D hard to call. The CDR3 is 14 amino acids. V was shortened by 1 base and J by 7 bases, with 14 bases between the two germline ends. Germline-derived CDR1 and CDR2 are SGHKS and YYEKEE (reference sequence). CDR3 sequence (DNA): TGTGCCAGCAGCTTGTTTCTATCACTGGGGACCCAGTACTTC. Amino acid sequence: CASSLFLSLGTQYF.